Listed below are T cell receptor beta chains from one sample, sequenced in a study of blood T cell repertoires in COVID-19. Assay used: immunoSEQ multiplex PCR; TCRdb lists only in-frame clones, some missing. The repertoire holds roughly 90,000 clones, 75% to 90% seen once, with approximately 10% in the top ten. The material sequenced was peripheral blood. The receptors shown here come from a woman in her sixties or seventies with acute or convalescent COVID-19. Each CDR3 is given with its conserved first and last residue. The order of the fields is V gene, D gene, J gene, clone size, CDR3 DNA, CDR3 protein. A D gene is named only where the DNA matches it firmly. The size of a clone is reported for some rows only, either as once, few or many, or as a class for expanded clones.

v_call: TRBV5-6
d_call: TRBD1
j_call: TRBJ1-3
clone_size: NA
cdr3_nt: TGTGCCAGCAGCCGGGACAGGGAAGACACCATATATTTT
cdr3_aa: CASSRDREDTIYF

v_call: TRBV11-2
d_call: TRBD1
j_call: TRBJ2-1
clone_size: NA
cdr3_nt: TGTGCCAGCAGCGAACAGGGGATTGCGGAGAATGAGCAGTTCTTC
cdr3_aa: CASSEQGIAENEQFF

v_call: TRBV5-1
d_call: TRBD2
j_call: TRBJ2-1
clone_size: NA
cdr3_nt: TGCGCCAGCAGCTTGTACGCTAGCGGAACCATGCCTGGGGATGAGCAGTTCTTC
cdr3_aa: CASSLYASGTMPGDEQFF

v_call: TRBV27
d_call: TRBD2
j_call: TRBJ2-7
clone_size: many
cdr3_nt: TGTGCCAGCAGTCGAAACCCGCCCGGACTAGCGGGCTCACGAGAGCAGTACTTC
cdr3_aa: CASSRNPPGLAGSREQYF

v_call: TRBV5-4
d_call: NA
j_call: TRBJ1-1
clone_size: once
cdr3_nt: TGTGCCAGCAGTAACTTTGACCGGGACACTGAAGCTTTCTTT
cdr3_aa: CASSNFDRDTEAFF

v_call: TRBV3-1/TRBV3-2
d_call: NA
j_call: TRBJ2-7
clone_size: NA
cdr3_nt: TGTGCCAGCAGCCAATTATTCTCGGGGGCCTACGAGCAGTACTTC
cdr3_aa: CASSQLFSGAYEQYF

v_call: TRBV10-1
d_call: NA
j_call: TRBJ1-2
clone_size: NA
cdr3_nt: TGCGCCAGCATTGGACTAACTATGAAAGGGTATGGCTACACCTTC
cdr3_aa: CASIGLTMKGYGYTF

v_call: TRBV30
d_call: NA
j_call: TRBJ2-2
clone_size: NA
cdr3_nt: TGTGCCTGGAGTCCCACTTCGAACACCGGGGAGCTGTTTTTT
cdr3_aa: CAWSPTSNTGELFF

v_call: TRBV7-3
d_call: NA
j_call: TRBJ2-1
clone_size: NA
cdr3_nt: TGTGCCAGCAGCTCCCCACGGCTAGAGAGCAATGAGCAGTTCTTC
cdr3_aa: CASSSPRLESNEQFF

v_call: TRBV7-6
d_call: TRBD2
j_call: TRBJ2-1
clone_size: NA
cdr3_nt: TGTGCCAGCAGCTTATTTGCCGGGGGGGCCGGTAATGAGCAGTTCTTC
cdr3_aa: CASSLFAGGAGNEQFF

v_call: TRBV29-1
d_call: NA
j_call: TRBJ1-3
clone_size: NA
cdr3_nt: TGCAGCGCGCTGGGCCATGGACACGGAAACACCATATATTTT
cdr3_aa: CSALGHGHGNTIYF

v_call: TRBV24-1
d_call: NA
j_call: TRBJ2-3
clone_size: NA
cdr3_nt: TGTGCCACCAGTGAGGCTGGGCGGGGCACAGATACGCAGTATTTT
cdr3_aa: CATSEAGRGTDTQYF

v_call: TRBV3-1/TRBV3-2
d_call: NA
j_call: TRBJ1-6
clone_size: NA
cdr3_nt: TGTGCCAGCAGCCGCAATCCAGGGCAGGGGAATTCACCCCTCCACTTT
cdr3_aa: CASSRNPGQGNSPLHF

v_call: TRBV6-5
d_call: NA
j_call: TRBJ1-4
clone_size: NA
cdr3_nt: TGTGCCAGCAGTTACAGGGGGACTAATGAAAAACTGTTTTTT
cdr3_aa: CASSYRGTNEKLFF

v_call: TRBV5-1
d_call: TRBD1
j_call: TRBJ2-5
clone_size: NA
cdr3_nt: TGCGCCAGCACCAGGGGGATACAAGAGACCCAGTACTTC
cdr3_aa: CASTRGIQETQYF

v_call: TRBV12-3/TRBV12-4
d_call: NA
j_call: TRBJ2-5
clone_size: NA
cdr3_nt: TGTGCCAGCAGTTTAGTTCGGGCGGGGACCCAGTACTTC
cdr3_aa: CASSLVRAGTQYF

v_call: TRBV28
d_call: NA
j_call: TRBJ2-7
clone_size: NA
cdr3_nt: TGTGCCAGCAGTTTTCTACCGGGATCGGGAGAGCAGTACTTC
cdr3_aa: CASSFLPGSGEQYF

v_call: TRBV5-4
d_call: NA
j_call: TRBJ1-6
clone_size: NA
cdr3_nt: TGTGCCAGCAGCGACAGTGCCTCCTATAATTCACCCCTCCACTTT
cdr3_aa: CASSDSASYNSPLHF

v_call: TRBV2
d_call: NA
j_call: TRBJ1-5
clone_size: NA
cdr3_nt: TGTGCCAGCAAGGGTGGGGGGGGCGCCCAGCCCCAGCATTTT
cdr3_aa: CASKGGGGAQPQHF

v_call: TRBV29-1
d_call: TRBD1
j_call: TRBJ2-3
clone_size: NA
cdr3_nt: TGCAGCGTTAGACCGGGACAGGCAGATACGCAGTATTTT
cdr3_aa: CSVRPGQADTQYF

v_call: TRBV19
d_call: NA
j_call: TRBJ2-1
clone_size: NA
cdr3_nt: TGTGCCAGTAGGAACGCCTACTCCTACAATGAGCAGTTCTTC
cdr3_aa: CASRNAYSYNEQFF

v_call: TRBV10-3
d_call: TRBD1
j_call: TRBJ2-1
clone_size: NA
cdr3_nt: TGTGCCATCAGTGAGAGGACAGGGTCTAATAATGAGCAGTTCTTC
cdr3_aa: CAISERTGSNNEQFF

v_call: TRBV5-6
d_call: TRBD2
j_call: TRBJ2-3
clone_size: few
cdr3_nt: TGTGCCAGCAGCTTAGGACTAGCCGCAGATACGCAGTATTTT
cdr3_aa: CASSLGLAADTQYF

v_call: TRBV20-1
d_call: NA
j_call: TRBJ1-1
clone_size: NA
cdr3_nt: TGCAGTGCTAGCAGGGTCACTGAAGCTTTCTTT
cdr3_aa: CSASRVTEAFF

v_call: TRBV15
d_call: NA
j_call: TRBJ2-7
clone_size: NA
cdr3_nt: TGTGCCACCAGCAGAACCACAGGAACCTACGAGCAGTACTTC
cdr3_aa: CATSRTTGTYEQYF

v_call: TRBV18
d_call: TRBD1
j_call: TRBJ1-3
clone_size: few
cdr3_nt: TGTGCCAGCTCACCGGGGACAGGCAACTCTGGAAACACCATATATTTT
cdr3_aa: CASSPGTGNSGNTIYF

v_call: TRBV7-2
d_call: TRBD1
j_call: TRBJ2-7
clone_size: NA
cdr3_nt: TGTGCCAGCAGCCCAACAGGGGGGTACGAGCAGTACTTC
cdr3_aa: CASSPTGGYEQYF

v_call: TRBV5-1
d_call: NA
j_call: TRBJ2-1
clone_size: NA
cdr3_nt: TGCGCCAGCAGCTTGCTCGGGAGCTATGAGCAGTTCTTC
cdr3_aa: CASSLLGSYEQFF

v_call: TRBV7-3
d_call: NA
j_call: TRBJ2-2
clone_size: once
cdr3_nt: TGTGCCAGCACCTCCGCGGGGGCGGGGACCGGGGAGCTGTTTTTT
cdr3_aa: CASTSAGAGTGELFF

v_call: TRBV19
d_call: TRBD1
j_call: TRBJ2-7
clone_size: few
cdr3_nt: TGTGCCAGTAGTATAATGGGACAGGGTAGTCTCTACGAGCAGTACTTC
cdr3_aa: CASSIMGQGSLYEQYF

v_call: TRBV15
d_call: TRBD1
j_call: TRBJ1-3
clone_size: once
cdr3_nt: TGTGCCACCAGCAGAGGCGACAGGGGCACTGGAAACACCATATATTTT
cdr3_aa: CATSRGDRGTGNTIYF

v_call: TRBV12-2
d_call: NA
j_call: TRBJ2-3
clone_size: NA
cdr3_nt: TGTGCAAGTCGCTTAGGGGGGACAGGGGCCACAGATACGCAGTATTTT
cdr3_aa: CASRLGGTGATDTQYF

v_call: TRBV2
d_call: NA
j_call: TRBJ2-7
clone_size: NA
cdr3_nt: TGTGCCAGCAGTGATTTTCGGGGCTACGAGCAGTACTTC
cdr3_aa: CASSDFRGYEQYF

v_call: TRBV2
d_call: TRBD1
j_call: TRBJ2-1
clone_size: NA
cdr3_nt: TGTGCCAGCAGACCCAACACGGGACAGGGAGGCGAGCAGTTCTTC
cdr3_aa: CASRPNTGQGGEQFF

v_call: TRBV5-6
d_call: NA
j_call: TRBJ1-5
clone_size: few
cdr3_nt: TGTGCCAGCAGCTTGGCCGGGGGTGGCAATCAGCCCCAGCATTTT
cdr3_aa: CASSLAGGGNQPQHF

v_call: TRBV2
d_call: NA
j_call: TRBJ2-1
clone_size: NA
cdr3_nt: TGTGCCAGCAGGCGGATACGGAATGAGCAGTTCTTC
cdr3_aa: CASRRIRNEQFF

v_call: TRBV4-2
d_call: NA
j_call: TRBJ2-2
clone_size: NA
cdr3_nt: TGTGCCAGCAGCCAAGAAGAGGGGGTCGGGGAGCTGTTTTTT
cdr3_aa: CASSQEEGVGELFF

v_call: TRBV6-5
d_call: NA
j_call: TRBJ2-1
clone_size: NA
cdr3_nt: TGTGCCAGCAGACTGGGGGCAAACTACCCCCCGGTCTTC
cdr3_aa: CASRLGANYPPVF

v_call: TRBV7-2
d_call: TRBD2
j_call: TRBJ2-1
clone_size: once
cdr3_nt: TGTGCCAGCAGCTTCAATCGCGGGGGGAGGAACAATGAGCAGTTCTTC
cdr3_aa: CASSFNRGGRNNEQFF

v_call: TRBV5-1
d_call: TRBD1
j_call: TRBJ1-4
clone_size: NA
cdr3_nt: TGCGCCAGCAGCTTGACAGGGGGTCACGAGAAACTGTTTTTT
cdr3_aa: CASSLTGGHEKLFF

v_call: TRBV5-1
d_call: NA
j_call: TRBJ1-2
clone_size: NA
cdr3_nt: TGCGCCAGCAGCTTCTCAGGGGATGGCTACACCTTC
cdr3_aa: CASSFSGDGYTF

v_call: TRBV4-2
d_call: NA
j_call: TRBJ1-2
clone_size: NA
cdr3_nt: TGTGCCAGCAGCCAAGATCGGAGGAAAGGATCCTACACCTTC
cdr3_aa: CASSQDRRKGSYTF

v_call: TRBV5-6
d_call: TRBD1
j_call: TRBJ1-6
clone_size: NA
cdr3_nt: TGTGCCAGCAGCTTCTTACCGGGACAGGGGGGATCACCCCTCCACTTT
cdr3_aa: CASSFLPGQGGSPLHF

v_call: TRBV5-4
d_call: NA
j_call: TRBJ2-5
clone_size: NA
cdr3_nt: TGTGCCAGCAGCTTGCCGCCACTAGGAGGAGTAGAGACCCAGTACTTC
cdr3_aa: CASSLPPLGGVETQYF

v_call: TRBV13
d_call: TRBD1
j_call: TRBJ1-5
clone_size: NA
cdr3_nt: TGTGCCAGCAGCGCGCAGGTACCTGGGACAGGGGTTATATATAGCAATCAGCCCCAGCATTTT
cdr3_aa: CASSAQVPGTGVIYSNQPQHF

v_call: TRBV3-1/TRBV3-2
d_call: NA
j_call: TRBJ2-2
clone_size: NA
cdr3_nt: TGTGCCAGCAGCCAAGGCCGGGGCACCGGGGAGCTGTTTTTT
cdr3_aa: CASSQGRGTGELFF

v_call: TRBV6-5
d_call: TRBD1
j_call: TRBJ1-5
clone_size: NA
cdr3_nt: TGTGCCAGCAGTTTAGACAGGGTAGGGCAGCCCCAGCATTTT
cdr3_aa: CASSLDRVGQPQHF

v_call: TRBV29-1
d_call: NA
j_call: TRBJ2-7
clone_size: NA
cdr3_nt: TGCAGCGTTGGGAGGACAGTGGGGGAGCAGTACTTC
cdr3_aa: CSVGRTVGEQYF